A selection of T cell receptor beta chains follows, all from one sample in a study of cytomegalovirus exposure and HLA in healthy donors. This table comes from immunoSEQ multiplex PCR, and its TCRdb copy is limited to in-frame clones, with some not included. Altogether fewer than 200,000 clones are present, more than 75% being singletons, with the ten largest covering more than 0.75%. The sample consisted of PBMCs. These receptors originate from a girl aged 2 to 10 in good health and CMV-seropositive. The CDR3 runs from the conserved cysteine through the conserved F or W. D genes are given only for firm matches. Expanded clones are given a class, and other clones once, few, many or no size at all.

v_call	clone_size	j_call	d_call	cdr3_aa	cdr3_nt
TRBV5-6	.	TRBJ2-5	.	CASSVVFGALGETQYF	TGTGCCAGCAGCGTCGTGTTTGGGGCGTTGGGGGAGACCCAGTACTTC
TRBV23-1	.	TRBJ2-5	TRBD1	CASNPNRGQETQYF	TGCGCCAGCAATCCGAACAGGGGGCAAGAGACCCAGTACTTC
TRBV28	.	TRBJ2-7	.	CASSLFRRGYEQYF	TGTGCCAGCAGTTTATTCAGAAGGGGCTACGAGCAGTACTTC
TRBV15	.	TRBJ1-2	TRBD1	CATSRGTENYGYTF	TGTGCCACCAGCAGGGGGACAGAAAACTATGGCTACACCTTC
TRBV4-2	once	TRBJ1-1	.	CASRGVMNAEAFF	TGTGCCAGCCGGGGGGTTATGAACGCTGAAGCTTTCTTT
TRBV5-1	.	TRBJ2-5	TRBD2	CASSSQTSGSNQETQYF	TGCGCCAGCAGCTCTCAGACTAGCGGGAGCAATCAAGAGACCCAGTACTTC
TRBV4-2	.	TRBJ2-1	.	CASSPRGGAYNEQFF	TGTGCCAGCAGCCCCCGGGGTGGCGCCTACAATGAGCAGTTCTTC
TRBV4-2	.	TRBJ1-2	TRBD1	CASSQERTGGDYGYTF	TGTGCCAGCAGCCAAGAACGGACAGGGGGCGACTATGGCTACACCTTC
TRBV30	.	TRBJ1-2	.	CAWNDLGVGYTF	TGTGCCTGGAATGACCTCGGGGTGGGCTACACCTTC
TRBV6-6	.	TRBJ2-7	TRBD1	CASWTGGYEQYF	TGTGCCAGCTGGACAGGGGGCTACGAGCAGTACTTC
TRBV5-6	once	TRBJ1-6	.	CASSLLGSDGNSPLHF	TGTGCCAGCAGCTTGCTGGGCTCGGATGGAAATTCACCCCTCCACTTT
TRBV11-2	.	TRBJ2-1	TRBD2	CASSSTSGSYNEQFF	TGTGCCAGCAGCTCGACTAGCGGCTCCTACAATGAGCAGTTCTTC
TRBV28	.	TRBJ1-2	.	CASSFGGEVDNGYTF	TGTGCCAGCAGTTTCGGGGGGGAGGTGGATAACGGCTACACCTTC
TRBV29-1	once	TRBJ1-1	TRBD1	CSVGGHRGGAFF	TGCAGCGTTGGGGGACACAGGGGGGGAGCTTTCTTT
TRBV18	.	TRBJ2-6	TRBD1	CASSGQGFSSGANVLTF	TGTGCCAGCTCCGGACAGGGGTTCTCCTCTGGGGCCAACGTCCTGACTTTC
TRBV29-1	.	TRBJ2-7	.	CSVGGRSIYEQYF	TGCAGCGTCGGCGGGCGTTCCATCTACGAGCAGTACTTC
TRBV29-1	.	TRBJ1-4	TRBD1	CSFRTGGPTNEKLFF	TGCAGCTTCCGGACAGGGGGACCAACTAATGAAAAACTGTTTTTT
TRBV6-1	.	TRBJ1-2	.	CAGQTAAPFYGYTF	TGTGCCGGCCAGACAGCCGCACCGTTCTATGGCTACACCTTC
TRBV28	.	TRBJ1-5	TRBD1	CASSPRGQHDQPQHF	TGTGCCAGCAGCCCCAGGGGACAGCACGATCAGCCCCAGCATTTT
TRBV30	.	TRBJ1-2	.	CAWSPGEGTWGYTF	TGTGCCTGGAGCCCGGGGGAGGGAACGTGGGGCTACACCTTC
TRBV13	once	TRBJ2-7	TRBD1	CASSGETGLGYEQYF	TGTGCCAGCAGCGGGGAGACAGGGTTGGGATACGAGCAGTACTTC
TRBV19	once	TRBJ1-2	TRBD1	CASGEDRPRDYGYTF	TGTGCCAGTGGAGAGGACAGGCCGCGGGACTATGGCTACACCTTC
TRBV4-1	.	TRBJ1-1	.	CASSPPISDGRPSEAFF	TGCGCCAGCAGCCCCCCAATTAGCGACGGGAGACCATCTGAAGCTTTCTTT
TRBV30	.	TRBJ2-1	.	CAWRKRVYQNEQFF	TGTGCCTGGCGAAAGCGGGTCTATCAAAATGAGCAGTTCTTC
TRBV27	.	TRBJ1-5	.	CASSPRRGFNQPQHF	TGTGCCAGCAGTCCCCGGCGGGGGTTCAATCAGCCCCAGCATTTT
TRBV14	.	TRBJ2-3	.	CASSQESATDTQYF	TGTGCCAGCAGCCAAGAATCCGCGACAGATACGCAGTATTTT
TRBV2	.	TRBJ2-1	.	CASSETEYNEQFF	TGTGCCAGCAGTGAAACAGAATACAATGAGCAGTTCTTC
TRBV6-5	.	TRBJ2-7	.	CASSYVRDTSYEQYF	TGTGCCAGCAGTTACGTCCGGGACACCTCCTACGAGCAGTACTTC
TRBV30	.	TRBJ2-1	TRBD2	CASGSSNEQFF	TGTGCTAGCGGGAGCTCGAATGAGCAGTTCTTC
TRBV5-1	.	TRBJ2-3	.	CASSRSGVGADTQYF	TGCGCCAGCAGCCGTTCGGGGGTTGGCGCAGATACGCAGTATTTT
TRBV14	once	TRBJ2-7	.	CASSQRQGLPGAYEQYF	TGTGCCAGCAGCCAACGGCAGGGACTGCCGGGGGCCTACGAGCAGTACTTC
TRBV2	.	TRBJ2-5	.	CASRVAEETQYF	TGTGCCAGCAGAGTAGCGGAAGAGACCCAGTACTTC
TRBV10-1	.	TRBJ1-5	.	CASPGQIHSNQPQHF	TGCGCCAGCCCTGGACAGATCCATAGCAATCAGCCCCAGCATTTT
TRBV2	.	TRBJ1-4	TRBD1	CASRTGQGREKLFF	TGTGCCAGCAGAACGGGACAGGGACGTGAAAAACTGTTTTTT
TRBV28	.	TRBJ2-3	.	CASSLGGKGAGGTDTQYF	TGTGCCAGCAGTTTAGGGGGGAAGGGGGCTGGCGGCACAGATACGCAGTATTTT
TRBV5-4	.	TRBJ2-5	TRBD2	CASSSWTSGRYQETQYF	TGTGCCAGCAGCTCGTGGACTAGCGGGAGGTACCAAGAGACCCAGTACTTC